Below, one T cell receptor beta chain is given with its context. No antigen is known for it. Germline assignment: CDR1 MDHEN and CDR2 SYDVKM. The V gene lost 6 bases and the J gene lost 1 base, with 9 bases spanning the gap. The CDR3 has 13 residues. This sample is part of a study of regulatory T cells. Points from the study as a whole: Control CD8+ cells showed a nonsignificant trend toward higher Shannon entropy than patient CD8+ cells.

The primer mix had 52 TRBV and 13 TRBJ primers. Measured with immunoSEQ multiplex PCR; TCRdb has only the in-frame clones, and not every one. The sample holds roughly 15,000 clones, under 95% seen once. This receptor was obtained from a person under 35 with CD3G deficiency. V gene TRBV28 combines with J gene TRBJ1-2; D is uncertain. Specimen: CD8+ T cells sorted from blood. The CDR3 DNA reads TGTGCCAGCAGCTCGGACTATAACTATGGCTACACCTTC. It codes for CASSSDYNYGYTF.